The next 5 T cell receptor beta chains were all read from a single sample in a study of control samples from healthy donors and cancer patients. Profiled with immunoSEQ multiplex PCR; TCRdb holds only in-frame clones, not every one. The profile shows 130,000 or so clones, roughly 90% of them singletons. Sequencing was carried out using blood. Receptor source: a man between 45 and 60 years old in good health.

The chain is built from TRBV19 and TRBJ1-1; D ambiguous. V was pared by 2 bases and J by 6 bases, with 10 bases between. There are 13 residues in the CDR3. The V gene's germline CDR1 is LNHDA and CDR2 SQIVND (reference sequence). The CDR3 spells CASSIMASAEAFF. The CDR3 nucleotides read TGTGCCAGTAGTATAATGGCCAGCGCTGAAGCTTTCTTT.

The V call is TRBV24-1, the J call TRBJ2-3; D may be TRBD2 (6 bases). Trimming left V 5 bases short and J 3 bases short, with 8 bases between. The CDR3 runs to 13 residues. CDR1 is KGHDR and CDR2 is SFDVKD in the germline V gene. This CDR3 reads CATSVGGTDTQYF. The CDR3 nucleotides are TGTGCCACCAGTGTGGGGGGAACAGATACGCAGTATTTT.

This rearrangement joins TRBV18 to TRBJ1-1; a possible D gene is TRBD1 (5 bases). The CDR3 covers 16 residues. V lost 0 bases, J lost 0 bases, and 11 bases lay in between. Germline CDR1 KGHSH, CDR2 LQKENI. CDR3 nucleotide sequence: TGTGCCAGCTCACCACCGGGACGGCCCATGAACACTGAAGCTTTCTTT. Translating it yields CASSPPGRPMNTEAFF.

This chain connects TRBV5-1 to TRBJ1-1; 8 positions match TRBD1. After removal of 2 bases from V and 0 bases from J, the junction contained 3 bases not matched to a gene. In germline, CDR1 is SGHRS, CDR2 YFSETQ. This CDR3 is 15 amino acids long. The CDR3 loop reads CASSFQGAMNTEAFF. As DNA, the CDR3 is TGCGCCAGCAGCTTTCAGGGGGCGATGAACACTGAAGCTTTCTTT.

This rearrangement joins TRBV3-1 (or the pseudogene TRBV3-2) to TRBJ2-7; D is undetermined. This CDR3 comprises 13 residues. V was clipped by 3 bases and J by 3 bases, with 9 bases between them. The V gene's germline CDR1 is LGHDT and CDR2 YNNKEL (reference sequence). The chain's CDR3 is CASSHREHYEQYF. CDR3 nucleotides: TGTGCCAGCAGCCATAGGGAACACTACGAGCAGTACTTC.